The present T cell receptor beta chain was sequenced within a study of blood T cell repertoires in COVID-19 (dated by TCRdb to about 2020). The study in broad terms: Collaborator samples came from the United States, Italy and Spain and covered acute and convalescent phases of COVID-19. The repertoires were released in a freely available public database meant as a resource for research on the immune response to SARS-CoV-2. The material from the prospective study consisted of cDNA or gDNA derived from T cells, B-cell-depleted T cells, or PBMCs. Sample metadata almost always included a de-identified subject ID, COVID-19 status, age in years and sex. Where available, HLA class I and class II types were obtained from metadata supplied by the sample provider rather than from assay-based typing. Samples were obtained from the ongoing ImmuneRACE study (first 160 participants) and from about 1,300 subjects provided by 6 global collaborators. Subjects who had been exposed to COVID-19, were actively infected with it, or had recovered from it provided the deeply sampled blood TCRbeta repertoires that made up the dataset.

Each collaborating institution followed its own protocols to collect whole blood in K2EDTA tubes. For TCRbeta analysis, collaborators shipped samples in one of three forms: frozen whole blood, isolated PBMCs, or DNA extracted from either of those sample types. Overall results and qualifications from the work: The quantity of clinical and demographic metadata differed by source and by participant and was supplied without curation.

The immunoSEQ Assay, a bias-controlled multiplex PCR, was used to amplify TCRbeta CDR3 regions from genomic DNA. The study's processing was this. The number of nucleated cells in each sample was estimated by amplification of reference gene primers within the assay. Sequence reads were collapsed and filtered to measure the absolute abundance of every unique TCRbeta CDR3 rearrangement. For each sample, productive Simpson clonality was calculated as the square root of Simpson's diversity index across productive rearrangements. TCRdb provides this immuneACCESS table in a form limited to in-frame rearrangements. Some clones are lacking; in checked studies, under half of them reflect an unresolved V gene, and why the rest are absent is not known. Clonal size and the V and J genes are those of that table, whereas D and trimming came from the DNA. The sample records around 250,000 clones, 84% of which are singletons. 8% to 9.5% of the sample goes to the ten largest clones.

For this clone: The clone's antigen remains unknown. Within one base of it there is no much larger clone, and no base qualities were kept.

The germline V gene specifies SGHAT as CDR1 and FQNNGV as CDR2. Including cysteine and phenylalanine, the CDR3 has 15 amino acids. The read is trimmed to its CDR3 DNA, 45 bases read in frame from base 1. The germline V end is reduced by 5 bases and the J end by 7 bases; junction bases left unmatched: 7. Sequencing was done on a sample of peripheral blood. The chain is assembled from TRBV11-2 and TRBJ2-7; 14 of the junction bases match TRBD2. The source of this sequence is a human donor in a cohort sampled during active COVID-19. The CDR3 protein sequence reads: CASSPTSGRAGEQYF. The DNA sequence reads TGTGCCAGCAGCCCGACTAGCGGGAGGGCCGGTGAGCAGTACTTC.